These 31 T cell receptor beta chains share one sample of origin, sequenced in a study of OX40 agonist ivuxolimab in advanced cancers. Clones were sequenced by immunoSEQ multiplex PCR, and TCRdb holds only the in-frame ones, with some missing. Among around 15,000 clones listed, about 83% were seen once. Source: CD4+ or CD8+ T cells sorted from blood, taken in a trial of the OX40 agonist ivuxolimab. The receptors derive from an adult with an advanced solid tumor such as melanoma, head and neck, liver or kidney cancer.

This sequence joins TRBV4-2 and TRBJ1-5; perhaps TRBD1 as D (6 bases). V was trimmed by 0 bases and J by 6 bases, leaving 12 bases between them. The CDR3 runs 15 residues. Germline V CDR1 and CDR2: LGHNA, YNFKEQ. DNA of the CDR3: TGTGCCAGCAGCCAAGATAGAAGGGGGGCTCAGCCCCAGCATTTT. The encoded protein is CASSQDRRGAQPQHF.

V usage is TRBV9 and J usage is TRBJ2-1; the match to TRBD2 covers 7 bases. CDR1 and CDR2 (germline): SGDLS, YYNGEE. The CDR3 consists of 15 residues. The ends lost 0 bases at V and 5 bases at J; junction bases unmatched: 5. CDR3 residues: CASSVAGRGHNEQFF. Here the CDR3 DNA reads TGTGCCAGCAGCGTAGCGGGGAGGGGCCACAATGAGCAGTTCTTC.

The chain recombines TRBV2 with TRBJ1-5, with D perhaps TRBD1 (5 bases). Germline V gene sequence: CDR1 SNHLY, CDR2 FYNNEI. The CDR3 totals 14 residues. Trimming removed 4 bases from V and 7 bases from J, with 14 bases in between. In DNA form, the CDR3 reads TGTGCCAGCAGTGGCTCGAGGGGAGGACAGCCCCAGCATTTT. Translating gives CASSGSRGGQPQHF.

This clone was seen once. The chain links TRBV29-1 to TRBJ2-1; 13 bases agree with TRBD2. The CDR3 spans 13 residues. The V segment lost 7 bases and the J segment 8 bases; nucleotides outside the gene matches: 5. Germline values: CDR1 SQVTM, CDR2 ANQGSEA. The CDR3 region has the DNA TGCAGCGGGACTAGCGGGAGTATCTATGAGCAGTTCTTC. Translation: CSGTSGSIYEQFF.

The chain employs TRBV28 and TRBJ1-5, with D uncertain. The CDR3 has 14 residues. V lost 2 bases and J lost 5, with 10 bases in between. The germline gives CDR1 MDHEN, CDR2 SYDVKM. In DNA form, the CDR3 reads TGTGCCAGCAGTTTACCCGGGGATTATCAGCCCCAGCATTTT. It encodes CASSLPGDYQPQHF.

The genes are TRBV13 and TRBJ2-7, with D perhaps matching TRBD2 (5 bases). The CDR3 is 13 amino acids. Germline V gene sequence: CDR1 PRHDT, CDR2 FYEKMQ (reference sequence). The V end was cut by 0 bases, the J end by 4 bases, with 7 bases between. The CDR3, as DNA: TGTGCCAGCAGCTTAGGCGGAGGTTACGAGCAGTACTTC. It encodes CASSLGGGYEQYF.

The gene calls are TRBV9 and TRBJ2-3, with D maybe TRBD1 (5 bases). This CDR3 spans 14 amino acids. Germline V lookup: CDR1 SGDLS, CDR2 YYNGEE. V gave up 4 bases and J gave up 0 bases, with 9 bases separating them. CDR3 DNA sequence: TGTGCCAGCAGCCGACAGCTCAGCACAGATACGCAGTATTTT. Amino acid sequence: CASSRQLSTDTQYF.

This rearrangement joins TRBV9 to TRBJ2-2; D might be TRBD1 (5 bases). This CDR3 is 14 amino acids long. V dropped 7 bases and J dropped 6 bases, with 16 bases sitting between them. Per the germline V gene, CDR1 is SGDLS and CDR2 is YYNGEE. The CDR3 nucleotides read TGTGCCAGCGGATATTCAGGGTCCGCCGGGGAGCTGTTTTTT. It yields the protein CASGYSGSAGELFF.

The CDR3 DNA follows: TGTGCCAGCAGCCTAGGGACAGGGCCTGGGGCCAACGTCCTGACTTTC. It translates to CASSLGTGPGANVLTF. This chain links TRBV7-6 with TRBJ2-6; 9 bases align to TRBD1. V trimming: 5 bases; J trimming: 2 bases; junction bases outside the gene matches: 4. There are 16 residues in the CDR3. The germline CDR1 and CDR2 sequences are SGHVS and FNYEAQ. Full variable domain (missing parts from reference TRBV7-6 and TRBJ2-6): GAGVSQSPRYKVTKRGQDVALRCDPISGHVSLYWYRQALGQGPEFLTYFNYEAQQDKSGLPNDRFSAERPEGSISTLTIQRTEQRDSAMYRCASSLGTGPGANVLTFGAGSRLTVL.

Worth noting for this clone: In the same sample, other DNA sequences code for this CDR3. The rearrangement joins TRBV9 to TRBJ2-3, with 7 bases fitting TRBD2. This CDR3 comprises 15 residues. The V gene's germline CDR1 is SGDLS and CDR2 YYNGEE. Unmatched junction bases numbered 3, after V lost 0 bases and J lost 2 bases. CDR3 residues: CASSVGLAATDTQYF. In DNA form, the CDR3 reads TGTGCCAGCAGCGTAGGGCTAGCGGCCACAGATACGCAGTATTTT.

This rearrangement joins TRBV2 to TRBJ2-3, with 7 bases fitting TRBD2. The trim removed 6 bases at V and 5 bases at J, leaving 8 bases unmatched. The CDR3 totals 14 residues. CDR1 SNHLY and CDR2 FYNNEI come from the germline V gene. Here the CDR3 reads CASSPRAGVDTQYF. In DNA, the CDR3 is TGTGCCAGCAGCCCCCGGGCGGGAGTAGATACGCAGTATTTT.

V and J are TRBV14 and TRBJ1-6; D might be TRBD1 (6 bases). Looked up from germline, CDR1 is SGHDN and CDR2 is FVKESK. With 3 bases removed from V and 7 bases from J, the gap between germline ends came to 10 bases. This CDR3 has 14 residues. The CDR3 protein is CASSHVRGNSPLHF. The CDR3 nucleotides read TGTGCCAGCAGCCATGTGAGGGGGAATTCACCCCTCCACTTT.

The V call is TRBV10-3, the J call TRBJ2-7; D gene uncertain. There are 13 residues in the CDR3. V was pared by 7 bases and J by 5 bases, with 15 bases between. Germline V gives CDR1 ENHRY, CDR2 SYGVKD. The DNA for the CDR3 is TGTGCCATCACGGCTAATAGACACGACGAGCAGTACTTC. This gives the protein CAITANRHDEQYF.

Here the CDR3 DNA reads TGTGCCAGCAGCATCACAGAGACCCCTGGGGAGCAGTACTTC. It yields the protein CASSITETPGEQYF. The chain employs TRBV7-9 and TRBJ2-7; no firm D call. Germline CDR1 reads SEHNR; CDR2 reads FQNEAQ (reference sequence). V was cut by 5 bases and J by 7 bases, with 18 bases left in between. This CDR3 has 14 residues.

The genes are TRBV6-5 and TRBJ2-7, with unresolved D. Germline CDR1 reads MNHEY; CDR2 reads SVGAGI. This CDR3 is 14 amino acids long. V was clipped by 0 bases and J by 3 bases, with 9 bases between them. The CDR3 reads CASSYSVRYYEQYF. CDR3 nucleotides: TGTGCCAGCAGTTACTCGGTCAGGTACTACGAGCAGTACTTC.

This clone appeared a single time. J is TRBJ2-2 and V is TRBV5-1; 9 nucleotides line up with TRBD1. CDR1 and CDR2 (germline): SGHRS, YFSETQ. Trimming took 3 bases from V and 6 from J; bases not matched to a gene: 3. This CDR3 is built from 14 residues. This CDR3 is CASSWTGAAGELFF. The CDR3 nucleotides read TGCGCCAGCAGCTGGACAGGGGCGGCCGGGGAGCTGTTTTTT.

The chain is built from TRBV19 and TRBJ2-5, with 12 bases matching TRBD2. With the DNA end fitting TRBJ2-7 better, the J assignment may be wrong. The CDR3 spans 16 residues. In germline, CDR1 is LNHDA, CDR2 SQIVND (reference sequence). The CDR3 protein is CASRSPTTSGSYEQYF. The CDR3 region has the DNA TGTGCCAGTAGGAGTCCGACGACTAGCGGGAGCTACGAGCAGTACTTC.

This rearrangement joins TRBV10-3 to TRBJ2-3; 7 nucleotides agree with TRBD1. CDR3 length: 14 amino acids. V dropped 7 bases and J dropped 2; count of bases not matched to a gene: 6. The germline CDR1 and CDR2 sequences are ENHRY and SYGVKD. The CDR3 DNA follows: TGTGCCATCACTAAGGACAGGACCACAGATACGCAGTATTTT. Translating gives CAITKDRTTDTQYF.

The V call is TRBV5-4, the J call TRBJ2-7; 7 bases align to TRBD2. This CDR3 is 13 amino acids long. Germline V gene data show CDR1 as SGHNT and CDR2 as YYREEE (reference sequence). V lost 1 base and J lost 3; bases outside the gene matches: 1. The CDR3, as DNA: TGTGCCAGCAGCTTGTGGGGGGGCTACGAGCAGTACTTC. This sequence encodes CASSLWGGYEQYF.

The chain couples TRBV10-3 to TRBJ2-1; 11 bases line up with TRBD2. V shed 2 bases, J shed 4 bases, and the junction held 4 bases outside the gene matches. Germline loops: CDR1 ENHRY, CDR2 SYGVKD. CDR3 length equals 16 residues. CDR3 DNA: TGTGCCATCAGTGAGACTAGCGGGAGTAGGTACAATGAGCAGTTCTTC. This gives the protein CAISETSGSRYNEQFF.

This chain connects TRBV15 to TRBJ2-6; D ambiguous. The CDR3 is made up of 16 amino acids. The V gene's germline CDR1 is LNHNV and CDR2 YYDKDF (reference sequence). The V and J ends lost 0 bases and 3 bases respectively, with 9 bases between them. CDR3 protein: CATSRDAPSGANVLTF. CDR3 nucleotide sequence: TGTGCCACCAGCAGAGATGCACCTAGTGGGGCCAACGTCCTGACTTTC.

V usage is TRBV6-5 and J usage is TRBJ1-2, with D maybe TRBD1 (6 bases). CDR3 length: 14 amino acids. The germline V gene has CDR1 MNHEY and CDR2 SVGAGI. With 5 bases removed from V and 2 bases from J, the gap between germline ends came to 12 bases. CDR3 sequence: CASSRLDRNYGYTF. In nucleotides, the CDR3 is TGTGCCAGCAGTCGCCTAGACAGGAACTATGGCTACACCTTC.

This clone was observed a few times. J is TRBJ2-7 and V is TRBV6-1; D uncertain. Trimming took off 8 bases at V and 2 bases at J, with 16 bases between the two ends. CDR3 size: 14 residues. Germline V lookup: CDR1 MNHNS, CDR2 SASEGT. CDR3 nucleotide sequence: TGTGCCAGCGAGTCGCGTTTCCGACCCTACGAGCAGTACTTC. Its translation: CASESRFRPYEQYF.

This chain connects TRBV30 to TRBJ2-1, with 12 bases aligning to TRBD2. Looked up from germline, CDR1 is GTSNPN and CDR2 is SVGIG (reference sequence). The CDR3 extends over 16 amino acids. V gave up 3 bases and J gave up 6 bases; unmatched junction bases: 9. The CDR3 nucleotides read TGTGCCTGGAGACCCTTGCGACTAGCGGGAGTCAATGAGCAGTTCTTC. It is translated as CAWRPLRLAGVNEQFF.

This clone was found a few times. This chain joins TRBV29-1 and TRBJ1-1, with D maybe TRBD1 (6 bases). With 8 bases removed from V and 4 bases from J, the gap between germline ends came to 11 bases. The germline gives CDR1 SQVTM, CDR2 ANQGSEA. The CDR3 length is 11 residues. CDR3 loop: CSPLQGTEAFF. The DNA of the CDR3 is TGCAGCCCCTTACAGGGCACTGAAGCTTTCTTT.

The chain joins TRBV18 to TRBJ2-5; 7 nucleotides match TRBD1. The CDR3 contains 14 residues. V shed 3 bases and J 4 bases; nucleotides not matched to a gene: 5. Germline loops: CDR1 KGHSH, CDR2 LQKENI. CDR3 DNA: TGTGCCAGCTCACCGACAGGGTTGGGAGAGACCCAGTACTTC. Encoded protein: CASSPTGLGETQYF.

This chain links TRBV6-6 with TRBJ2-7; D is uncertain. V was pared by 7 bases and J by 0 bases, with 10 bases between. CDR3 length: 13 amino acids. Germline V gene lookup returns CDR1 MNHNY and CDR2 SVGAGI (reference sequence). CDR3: CASTDSNSYEQYF. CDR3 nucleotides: TGTGCCAGCACGGATTCCAACTCCTACGAGCAGTACTTC.

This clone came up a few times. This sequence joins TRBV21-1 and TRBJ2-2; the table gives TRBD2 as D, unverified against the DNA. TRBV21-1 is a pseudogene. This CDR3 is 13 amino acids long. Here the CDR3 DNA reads TGTGCCAGCAGCAAGCGGGAGTCCGGGGAGCTGTTTTTT. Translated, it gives CASSKRESGELFF.

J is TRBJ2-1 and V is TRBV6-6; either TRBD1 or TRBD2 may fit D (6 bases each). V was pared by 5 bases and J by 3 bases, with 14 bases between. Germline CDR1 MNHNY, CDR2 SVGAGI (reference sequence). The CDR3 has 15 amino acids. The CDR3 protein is CASSNRDGGYNEQFF. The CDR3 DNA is TGTGCCAGCAGTAACAGGGACGGGGGCTACAATGAGCAGTTCTTC.

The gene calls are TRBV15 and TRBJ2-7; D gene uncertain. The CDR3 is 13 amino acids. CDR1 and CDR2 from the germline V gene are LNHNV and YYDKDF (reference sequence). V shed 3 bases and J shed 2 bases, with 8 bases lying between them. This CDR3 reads CATSSGSPYEQYF. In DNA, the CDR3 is TGTGCCACCAGCAGTGGCAGCCCCTACGAGCAGTACTTC.

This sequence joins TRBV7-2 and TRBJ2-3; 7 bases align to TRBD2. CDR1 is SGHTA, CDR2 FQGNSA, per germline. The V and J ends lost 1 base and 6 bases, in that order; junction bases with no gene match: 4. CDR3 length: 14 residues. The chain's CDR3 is CASSLEAAGDTQYF. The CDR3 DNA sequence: TGTGCCAGCAGCTTAGAGGCAGCGGGGGATACGCAGTATTTT.